This T cell receptor beta chain came from a study of blood T cell repertoires in COVID-19. The authors' processing: Researchers report that nucleated cell counts were estimated from reference gene primer amplification. This table comes from immunoSEQ multiplex PCR, and its TCRdb copy is limited to in-frame clones, with some not included. The V and J calls and clone size are taken from that table; D and trimming were inferred from the DNA. Among about 480,000 clones, around 89% were seen once, and the ten largest hold around 4.4%. CDR1 is SGHRS, CDR2 YFSETQ, per germline. The CDR3 extends over 16 amino acids. Trimming left V 4 bases short and J 3 bases short, with 20 bases between.

This sequence was found in a woman under 40 with acute or convalescent COVID-19. The chain links TRBV5-1 to TRBJ2-7, with D possibly TRBD2 on 6 matching bases. Sequencing used peripheral blood. This CDR3 reads CASSLAIGTAGYEQYF. CDR3 DNA: TGCGCCAGCAGCCTCGCCATCGGGACTGCTGGCTACGAGCAGTACTTC.